This is a list of T cell receptor beta chains from one sample in a study of blood T cell repertoires in COVID-19. Clones were sequenced by immunoSEQ multiplex PCR, and TCRdb holds only the in-frame ones, with some missing. Altogether 250,000 to 300,000 clones are present, around nine tenths being singletons, with the ten largest covering under 2%. The sequenced sample was peripheral blood. Source of these receptors: a man aged 25 to 40 with active or convalescent COVID-19. CDR3s include the opening cysteine and the closing phenylalanine or tryptophan. D genes are given only for firm matches. Clone size is given for some rows only: seen once, a few or many times, or a class if the clone is expanded.

V,size,D,J,CDR3
TRBV4-2,-,TRBD1,TRBJ2-1,CASSQGQSGTGGSNEQFF
TRBV6-2/TRBV6-3,-,TRBD1,TRBJ1-1,CASTPTELWGPGTGLMNTEAFF
TRBV13,-,-,TRBJ2-1,CASSFTGAYNEQFF
TRBV27,-,-,TRBJ1-1,CATRVLGATEAFF
TRBV7-2,once,TRBD1,TRBJ2-1,CASGTGGSSRREQFF
TRBV18,-,-,TRBJ1-2,CASSPPNSYGYTF
TRBV19,-,-,TRBJ1-5,CASSIVPGDGQPQHF
TRBV19,-,TRBD1,TRBJ1-5,CASSSDRYNQPQHF
TRBV5-6,-,TRBD2,TRBJ2-1,CASSPGTSGGDEQFF
TRBV30,-,TRBD2,TRBJ2-3,CAWGRRGGTDTQYF
TRBV7-8,few,TRBD1,TRBJ1-4,CASSPYRGRNEKLFF
TRBV3-1/TRBV3-2,once,-,TRBJ2-2,CASSQSLRGSGELFF
TRBV5-4,-,TRBD2,TRBJ2-1,CASSLSGGLDEQFF
TRBV6-1,once,-,TRBJ1-1,CASSETDPEAFF
TRBV6-6,-,TRBD2,TRBJ2-5,CASYGGAIQETQYF
TRBV7-8,-,TRBD1,TRBJ1-2,CASSRGTGAYGYTF
TRBV4-1,-,-,TRBJ2-7,CASSQLGAAEQYF
TRBV7-8,-,-,TRBJ2-2,CASSLQQGHTGELFF
TRBV2,-,-,TRBJ2-7,CASSESGRAIYEQYF
TRBV5-1,-,-,TRBJ1-6,CASQLEVSRGSPLHF
TRBV4-3,once,TRBD2,TRBJ2-3,CASSPRLAGGAFGTDTQYF
TRBV30,-,-,TRBJ1-1,CAWSRDTEAFF
TRBV24-1,-,-,TRBJ1-2,CATSAGGNGYTF
TRBV14,-,TRBD1,TRBJ1-1,CASSQVGQAALWTTRRNTEAFF
TRBV5-4,-,TRBD1,TRBJ1-2,CASSFEGAVWGYTF
TRBV3-1/TRBV3-2,-,-,TRBJ2-3,CASSRAAASTDTQYF
TRBV5-5,few,-,TRBJ1-2,CASSWSGGSYDGYTF
TRBV5-8,-,TRBD2,TRBJ2-7,CANQIAGGLGYEQYF
TRBV5-1,-,TRBD1,TRBJ1-3,CASSPTGPISGNTIYF
TRBV6-5,once,-,TRBJ1-1,CASRGGRGGTEAFF
TRBV18,-,-,TRBJ2-2,CASSPKTANTGELFF
TRBV4-1,-,TRBD1,TRBJ1-2,CASSQGKPGQNYGYTF
TRBV5-5,-,-,TRBJ1-4,CASAPGILSTNEKLFF
TRBV11-1,-,-,TRBJ2-2,CASSLEVGRGTGELFF
TRBV6-5,once,-,TRBJ1-1,CATPREGNTEAFF
TRBV5-1,-,TRBD1,TRBJ2-5,CASGRTGGFQETQYF
TRBV12-5,-,TRBD1,TRBJ1-1,CASGLVVAIGTGVDNTEAFF
TRBV18,-,TRBD1,TRBJ2-7,CASSVTGSEQYF
TRBV9,-,-,TRBJ2-3,CASGEVGTQYF
TRBV4-2,-,-,TRBJ2-2,CASSQGDGRMNTGELFF
TRBV7-9,-,-,TRBJ1-4,CASSPTGSNEKLFF
TRBV19,-,TRBD2,TRBJ2-3,CASGDSRDYLDHTQYF
TRBV18,-,TRBD1,TRBJ1-2,CASNSGTGDGYTF
TRBV2,-,TRBD1,TRBJ1-6,CASRGQGATPLHF
TRBV19,-,-,TRBJ2-1,CASSINWENEQFF
TRBV7-9,-,TRBD1,TRBJ2-2,CASSSQGASTGELFF
TRBV18,-,-,TRBJ2-3,CASSRGTGSTDTQYF
TRBV5-1,-,TRBD1,TRBJ1-2,CASSFVSPGQGNYGYTF
TRBV19,-,-,TRBJ2-3,CASSPWSGFDTQYF
TRBV2,-,TRBD1,TRBJ1-2,CASSLKGQGPLSGYTF
TRBV6-5,-,TRBD1,TRBJ1-4,CASSSTGGFEKLFF
TRBV2,-,TRBD2,TRBJ2-1,CASSEAVAGGSYNEQFF
TRBV7-2,once,-,TRBJ2-1,CASSLIGYNEQFF
TRBV6-5,-,-,TRBJ1-1,CASSYSGAGDTEAFF
TRBV4-3,-,-,TRBJ1-2,CASSHVGGATNYGYTF
TRBV6-4,-,TRBD1,TRBJ2-7,CASSDLGQGAPAYEQYF
TRBV13,-,-,TRBJ1-1,CASSGGKNTEAFF
TRBV25-1,-,TRBD1,TRBJ2-7,CASSGQGTYEQYF
TRBV9,-,-,TRBJ1-5,CASSIGGPNQPQHF